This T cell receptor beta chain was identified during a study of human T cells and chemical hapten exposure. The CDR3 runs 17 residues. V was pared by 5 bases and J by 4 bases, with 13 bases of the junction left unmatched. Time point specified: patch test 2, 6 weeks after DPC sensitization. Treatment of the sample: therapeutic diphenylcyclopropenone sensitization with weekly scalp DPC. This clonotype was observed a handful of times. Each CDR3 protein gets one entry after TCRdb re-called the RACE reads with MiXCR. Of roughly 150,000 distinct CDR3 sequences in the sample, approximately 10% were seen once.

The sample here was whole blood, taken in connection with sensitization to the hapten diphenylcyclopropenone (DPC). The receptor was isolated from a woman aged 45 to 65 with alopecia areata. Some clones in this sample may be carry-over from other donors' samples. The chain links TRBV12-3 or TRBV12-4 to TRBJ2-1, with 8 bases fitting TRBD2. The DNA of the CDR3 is TGTGCCAGCAGTCCAACTAAGGGTAGCGGGGTATACAATGAGCAGTTCTTC. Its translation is CASSPTKGSGVYNEQFF.